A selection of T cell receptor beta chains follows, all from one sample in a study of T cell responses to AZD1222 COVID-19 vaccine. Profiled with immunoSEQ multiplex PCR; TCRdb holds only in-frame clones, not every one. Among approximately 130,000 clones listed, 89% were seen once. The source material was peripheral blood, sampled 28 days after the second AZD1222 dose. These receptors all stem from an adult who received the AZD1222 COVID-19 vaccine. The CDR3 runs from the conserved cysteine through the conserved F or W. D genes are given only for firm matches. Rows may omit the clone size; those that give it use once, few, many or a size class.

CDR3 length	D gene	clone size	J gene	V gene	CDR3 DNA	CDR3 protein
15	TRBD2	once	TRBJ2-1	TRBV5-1	TGCGCCAGCAGCCCACTAGCGGGGACCTACAATGAGCAGTTCTTC	CASSPLAGTYNEQFF
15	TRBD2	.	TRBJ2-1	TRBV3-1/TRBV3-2	TGTGCCAGCAGCCAAGTCGGCTCCGGGGGGAATGAGCAGTTCTTC	CASSQVGSGGNEQFF
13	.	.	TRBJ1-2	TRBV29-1	TGCAGCGTTGAAGATCTAAGGGGGAATGGCTACACCTTC	CSVEDLRGNGYTF
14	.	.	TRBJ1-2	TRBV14	TGTGCCAGCAGCCAAGTGACCCTCGGAACTGGCTACACCTTC	CASSQVTLGTGYTF
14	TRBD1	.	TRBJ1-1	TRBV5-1	TGCGCCAGCAGCCCGGGGACAGGGAAGGCTGAAGCTTTCTTT	CASSPGTGKAEAFF
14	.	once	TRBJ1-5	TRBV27	TGTGCCAGCAGTTTATCTGGGGGCGGTAAGCCCCAGCATTTT	CASSLSGGGKPQHF
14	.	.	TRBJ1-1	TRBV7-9	TGTGCCAGCAGCCGTACAGAGACTCTCACTGAAGCTTTCTTT	CASSRTETLTEAFF
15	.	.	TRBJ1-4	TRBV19	TGTGCCAGTAGTATAGATACTCCAGGATGGGAAAAACTGTTTTTT	CASSIDTPGWEKLFF
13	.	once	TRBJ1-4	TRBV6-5	TGTGCCAGCAGACCTGGGGTGACGGAAAAACTGTTTTTT	CASRPGVTEKLFF
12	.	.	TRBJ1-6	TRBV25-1	TGTGCCAGCAGAGAGGGAAGATCACCCCTCCACTTT	CASREGRSPLHF
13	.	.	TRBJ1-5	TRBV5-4	TGTGCCAGCAGCCCCGGGACCGCCGAGCCCCAGCATTTT	CASSPGTAEPQHF
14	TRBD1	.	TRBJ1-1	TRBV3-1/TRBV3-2	TGTGCCAGCAGCCTGCGACAGGGGGGGACTGAAGCTTTCTTT	CASSLRQGGTEAFF
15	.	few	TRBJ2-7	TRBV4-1	TGCGCCAGCAGCCAAGAGGACACTCCGCTGGGCGAGCAGTACTTC	CASSQEDTPLGEQYF
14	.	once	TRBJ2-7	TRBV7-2	TGTGCCAGCAGCTTTGACGGGTCCGGGTACGAGCAGTACTTC	CASSFDGSGYEQYF
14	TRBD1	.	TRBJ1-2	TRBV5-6	TGTGCCAGCAGTACAGGGGGACTTAACTATGGCTACACCTTC	CASSTGGLNYGYTF
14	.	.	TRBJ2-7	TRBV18	TGTGCCAGCTCACCAGGGGACCAGCTATACGAGCAGTACTTC	CASSPGDQLYEQYF
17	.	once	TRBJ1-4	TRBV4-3	TGCGCCAGCAGCCAAGGAGGAGGAGGGACGGGGGGTGAAAAACTGTTTTTT	CASSQGGGGTGGEKLFF
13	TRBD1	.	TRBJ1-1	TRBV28	TGTGCCAGCAGTCAAACCGGGACAGGGATAGCTTTCTTT	CASSQTGTGIAFF
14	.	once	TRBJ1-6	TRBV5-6	TGTGCCAGCAGCCCCGGGACGATGATGGTCACCCTCCACTTT	CASSPGTMMVTLHF
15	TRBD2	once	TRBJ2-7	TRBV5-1	TGCGCCAGCAGGGAAGGACTAGCGGGGACCTACGAGCAGTACTTC	CASREGLAGTYEQYF
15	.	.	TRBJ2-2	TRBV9	TGTGCCAGCAGCCCCCGGACGGAGAACACCGGGGAGCTGTTTTTT	CASSPRTENTGELFF
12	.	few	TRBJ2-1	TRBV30	TGTGCCTGGGTTTATAATTCAGATGAGCAGTTCTTC	CAWVYNSDEQFF
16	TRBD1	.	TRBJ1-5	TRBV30	TGTGCCTGGACCTCTCCGGGACAGGGGACCAATCAGCCCCAGCATTTT	CAWTSPGQGTNQPQHF
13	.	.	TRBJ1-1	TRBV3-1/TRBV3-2	TGTGCCAGCAGCCAAGACCTGGGACGGGAAGCTTTCTTT	CASSQDLGREAFF
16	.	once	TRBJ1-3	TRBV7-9	TGTGCCAGCAGCTTCCAACAGGTTAGCTCTGGAAACACCATATATTTT	CASSFQQVSSGNTIYF
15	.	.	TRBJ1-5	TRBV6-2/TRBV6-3	TGTGCCAGCAGTTACTCCCAGGGTGGCAATCAGCCCCAGCATTTT	CASSYSQGGNQPQHF
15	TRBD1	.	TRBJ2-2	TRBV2	TGTGCCAGCAGGCCTACCGGGACAGTATCCGGGGAGCTGTTTTTT	CASRPTGTVSGELFF
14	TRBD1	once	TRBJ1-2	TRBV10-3	TGTGCCATCAGTGAGTTTGGGACAGACTATGGCTACACCTTC	CAISEFGTDYGYTF
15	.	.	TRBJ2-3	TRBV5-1	TGCGCCAGCAGCTCAGGATGGGGTAGCACAGATACGCAGTATTTT	CASSSGWGSTDTQYF
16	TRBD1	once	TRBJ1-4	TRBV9	TGTGCCAGCAGCGTAGAAGGGACAGGAATTAATGAAAAACTGTTTTTT	CASSVEGTGINEKLFF
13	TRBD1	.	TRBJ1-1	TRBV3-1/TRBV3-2	TGTGCCAGCAGCCCCGATAACAGGGGTGAAGCTTTCTTT	CASSPDNRGEAFF
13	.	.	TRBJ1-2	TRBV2	TGTGCCAGCAGAACCTTCAGGGACCGCGGCTACACCTTC	CASRTFRDRGYTF
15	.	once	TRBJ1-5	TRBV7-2	TGTGCCAGCAGCTTAGTAACAGGTAGCAATCAGCCCCAGCATTTT	CASSLVTGSNQPQHF
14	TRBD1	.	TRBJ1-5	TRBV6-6	TGTGCCAGCAGTTATATACAGGGGGATCAGCCCCAGCATTTT	CASSYIQGDQPQHF
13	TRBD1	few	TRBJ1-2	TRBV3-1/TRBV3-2	TGTGCCAGCAGCCAAGCGGACAGGGGCGGCTACACCTTC	CASSQADRGGYTF
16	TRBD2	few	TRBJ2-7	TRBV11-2	TGTGCCAGCAGCTTAACCCCCGTTAGCGGGAGAGTCGAGCAGTACTTC	CASSLTPVSGRVEQYF
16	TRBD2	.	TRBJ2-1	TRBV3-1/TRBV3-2	TGTGCCAGCAGCCAAGATCCGCGGGAGTTACACAATGAGCAGTTCTTC	CASSQDPRELHNEQFF
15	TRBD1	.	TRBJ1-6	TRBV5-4	TGTGCCAGCAGCTTGGACAGGGGCGCTAGATCACCCCTCCACTTT	CASSLDRGARSPLHF